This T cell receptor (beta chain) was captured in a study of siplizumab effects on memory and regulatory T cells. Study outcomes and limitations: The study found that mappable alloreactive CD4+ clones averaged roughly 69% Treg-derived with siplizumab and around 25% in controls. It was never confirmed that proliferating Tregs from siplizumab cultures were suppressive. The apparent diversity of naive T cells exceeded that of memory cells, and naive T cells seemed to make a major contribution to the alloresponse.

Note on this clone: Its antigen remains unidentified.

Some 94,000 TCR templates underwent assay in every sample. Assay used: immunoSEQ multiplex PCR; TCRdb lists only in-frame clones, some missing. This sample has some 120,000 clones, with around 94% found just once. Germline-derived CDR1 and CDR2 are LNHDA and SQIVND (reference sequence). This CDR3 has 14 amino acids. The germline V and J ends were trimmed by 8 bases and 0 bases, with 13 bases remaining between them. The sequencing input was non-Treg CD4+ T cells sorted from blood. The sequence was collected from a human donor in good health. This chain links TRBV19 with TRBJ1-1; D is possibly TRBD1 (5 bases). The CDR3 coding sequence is TGTGCCAGTCTGGACGAGGGGTTGAACACTGAAGCTTTCTTT. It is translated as CASLDEGLNTEAFF.